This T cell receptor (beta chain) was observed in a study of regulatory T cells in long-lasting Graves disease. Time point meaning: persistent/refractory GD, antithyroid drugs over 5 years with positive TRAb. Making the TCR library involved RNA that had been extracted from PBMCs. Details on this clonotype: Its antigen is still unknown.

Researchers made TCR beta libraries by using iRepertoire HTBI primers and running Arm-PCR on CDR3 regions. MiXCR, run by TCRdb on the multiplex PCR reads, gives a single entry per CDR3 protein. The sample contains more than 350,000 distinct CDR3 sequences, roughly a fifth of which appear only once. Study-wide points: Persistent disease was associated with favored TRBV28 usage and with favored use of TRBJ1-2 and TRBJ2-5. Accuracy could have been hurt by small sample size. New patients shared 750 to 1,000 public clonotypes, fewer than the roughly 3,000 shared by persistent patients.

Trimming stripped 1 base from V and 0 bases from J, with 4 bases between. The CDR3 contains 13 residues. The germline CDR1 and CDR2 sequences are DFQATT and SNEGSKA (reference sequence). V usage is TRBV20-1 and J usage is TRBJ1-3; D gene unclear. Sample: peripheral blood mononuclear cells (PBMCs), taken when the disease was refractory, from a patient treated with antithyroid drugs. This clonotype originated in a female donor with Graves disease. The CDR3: CSARGYSGNTIYF. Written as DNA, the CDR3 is TGCAGTGCTAGAGGGTACTCTGGAAACACCATATATTTT.